This T cell receptor beta chain was captured in a study of CD8 T cells in Susac syndrome. V lost 2 bases to trimming and J lost 5 bases, with 6 bases between them. From germline, CDR1 is MDHEN and CDR2 SYDVKM. This CDR3 region has 12 residues. With random hexamers, about 0.5 to 1 ug RNA was reverse transcribed. TCRdb fed the immunoSEQ multiplex PCR reads into MiXCR, producing one record per CDR3 protein. The sample shows about 290,000 distinct CDR3 sequences, roughly 90% of them seen only once. The sample comprised CD8+ T cells from PBMCs. This sequence was found in a human donor with multiple sclerosis. V and J are TRBV28 and TRBJ2-5; D gene ambiguous. The CDR3 region is CASSLEVETQYF. The CDR3 DNA is TGTGCCAGCAGTTTAGAGGTCGAGACCCAGTACTTC.